These T cell receptor beta chains were read from a single sample in a study of blood T cell repertoires in COVID-19. TCRdb's copy holds only in-frame clones and misses some; the assay was immunoSEQ multiplex PCR. Here the sample spans under 250,000 clones, about 83% being singletons. The sample consisted of peripheral blood. The receptors stem from a man aged 40-49 years with active or convalescent COVID-19. Each CDR3 is given without its conserved first and last residue. The order of the fields is V gene, J gene, clone size, CDR3 protein. Clone size is shown for a subset of rows, as once, few, many or a class of expanded clone.

TRBV2	TRBJ1-4	-	ASKSIGTGFSEKLF
TRBV30	TRBJ2-3	-	AWGRGGDTQY
TRBV28	TRBJ2-5	once	ASSSRTGSVETQY
TRBV7-2	TRBJ2-7	-	ASSLGVVGGGRKQY
TRBV5-1	TRBJ2-7	-	ASSLDSRSGRVGYEQY
TRBV5-1	TRBJ2-7	-	ASSPGGSSYEQY
TRBV30	TRBJ2-3	few	AWKEWTDTQY
TRBV14	TRBJ1-1	-	ASSQNRKGDTEAF
TRBV7-2	TRBJ2-3	-	ASSLRGTSGRGRDTQY
TRBV10-3	TRBJ1-3	-	ASSQGTGNTIY
TRBV2	TRBJ1-6	many	ASRDYRERGSPLH
TRBV25-1	TRBJ1-4	-	ASSEPGVSEKLF
TRBV5-1	TRBJ1-1	-	ASSSDPGVDTEAF
TRBV19	TRBJ1-2	-	ASSITLADRGGYT
TRBV7-8	TRBJ2-2	once	ASSGRTGELF
TRBV5-4	TRBJ2-1	once	ASSPGQVNEQF
TRBV19	TRBJ2-7	-	ASSIDLGHQY
TRBV6-5	TRBJ1-4	-	ASSYSGGTNEKLF
TRBV30	TRBJ2-1	-	AWSVLSYNEQF
TRBV18	TRBJ1-2	-	ASSLERSHNYGYT
TRBV5-6	TRBJ2-1	few	ASSRGTSSNEQF
TRBV30	TRBJ2-1	-	AWEGLETYNEQF
TRBV6-6	TRBJ2-1	-	ASSYGERGWGDEQF
TRBV20-1	TRBJ1-1	-	SASSVEGEGAEAF